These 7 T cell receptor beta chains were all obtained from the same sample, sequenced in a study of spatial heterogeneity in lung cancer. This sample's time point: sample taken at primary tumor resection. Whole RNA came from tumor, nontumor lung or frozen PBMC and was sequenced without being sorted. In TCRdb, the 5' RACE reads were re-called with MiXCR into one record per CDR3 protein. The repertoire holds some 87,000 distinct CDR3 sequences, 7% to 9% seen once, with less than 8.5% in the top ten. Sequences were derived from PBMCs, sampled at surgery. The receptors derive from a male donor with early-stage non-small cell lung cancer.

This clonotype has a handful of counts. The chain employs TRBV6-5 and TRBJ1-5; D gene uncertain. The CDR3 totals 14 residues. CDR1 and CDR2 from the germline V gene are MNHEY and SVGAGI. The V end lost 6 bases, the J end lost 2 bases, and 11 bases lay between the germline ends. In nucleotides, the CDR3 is TGTGCCAGCAGCCGAGAGGTGGGCAATCAGCCCCAGCATTTT. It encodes CASSREVGNQPQHF.

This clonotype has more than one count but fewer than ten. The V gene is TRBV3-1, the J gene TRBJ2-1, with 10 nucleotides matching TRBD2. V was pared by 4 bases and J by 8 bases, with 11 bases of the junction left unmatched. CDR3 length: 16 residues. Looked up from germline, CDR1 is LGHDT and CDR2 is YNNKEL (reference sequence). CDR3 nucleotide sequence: TGTGCCAGCAGCCTTTACGCAGCGGGAGGGGGTTATGAGCAGTTCTTC. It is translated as CASSLYAAGGGYEQFF.

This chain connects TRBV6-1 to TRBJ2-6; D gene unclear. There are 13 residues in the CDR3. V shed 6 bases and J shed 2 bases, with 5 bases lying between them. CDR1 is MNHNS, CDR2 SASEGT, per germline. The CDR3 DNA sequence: TGTGCCAGCAGATTCACTGGGGCCAACGTCCTGACTTTC. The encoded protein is CASRFTGANVLTF.

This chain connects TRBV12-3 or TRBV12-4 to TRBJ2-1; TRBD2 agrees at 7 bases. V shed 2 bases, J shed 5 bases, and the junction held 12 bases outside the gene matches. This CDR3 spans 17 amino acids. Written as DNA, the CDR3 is TGTGCCAGCAGTTTAATCGGGGGGACTCCCTTGAACAATGAGCAGTTCTTC. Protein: CASSLIGGTPLNNEQFF.

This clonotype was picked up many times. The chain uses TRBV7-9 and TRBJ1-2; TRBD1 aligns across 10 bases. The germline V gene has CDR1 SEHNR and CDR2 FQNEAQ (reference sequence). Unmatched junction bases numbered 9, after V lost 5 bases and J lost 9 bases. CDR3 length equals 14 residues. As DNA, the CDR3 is TGTGCCAGCAGCCTTAGTGGGACAGGGGACCGCTACACCTTC. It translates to CASSLSGTGDRYTF.

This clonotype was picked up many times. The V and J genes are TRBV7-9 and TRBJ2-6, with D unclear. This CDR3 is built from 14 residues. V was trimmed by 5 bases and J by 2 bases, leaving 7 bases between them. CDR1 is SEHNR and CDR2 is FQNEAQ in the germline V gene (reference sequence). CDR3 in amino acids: CASSPPTGANVLTF. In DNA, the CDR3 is TGTGCCAGCAGCCCTCCCACTGGGGCCAACGTCCTGACTTTC.

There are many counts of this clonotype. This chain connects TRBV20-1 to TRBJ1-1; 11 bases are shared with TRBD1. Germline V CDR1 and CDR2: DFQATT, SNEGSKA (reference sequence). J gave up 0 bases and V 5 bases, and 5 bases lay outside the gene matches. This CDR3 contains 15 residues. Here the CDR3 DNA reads TGCAGTGCTCGGACAGGGGGCGGCATGAACACTGAAGCTTTCTTT. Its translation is CSARTGGGMNTEAFF.